The 7 T cell receptor beta chains reported below all come from one sample, sequenced in a study of blood T cell repertoires in COVID-19. The table came from immunoSEQ multiplex PCR; TCRdb's copy has only in-frame clones and leaves some out. The sample lists about 460,000 clones, about 85% occurring once. Source material: PBMCs or T cells enriched from blood (not recorded which). The receptors were sampled from a woman aged 55 to 70 who had recovered from COVID-19.

The chain combines TRBV11-2 with TRBJ2-2, with D perhaps TRBD2 (6 bases). V was cut by 4 bases and J by 0 bases, with 9 bases left in between. CDR1 and CDR2 (germline): SGHAT, FQNNGV. The CDR3 is made up of 15 amino acids. CDR3 protein: CASSSTRSNTGELFF. The CDR3, as DNA: TGTGCCAGCAGCTCGACTAGGTCGAACACCGGGGAGCTGTTTTTT.

This clone appeared a few times. This sample includes further DNA sequences coding for the same CDR3. The rearrangement links TRBV9 to TRBJ1-3, with TRBD1 matching 7 bases. CDR3 length: 16 amino acids. Trimming removed 4 bases from V and 0 bases from J; junction bases left unmatched: 7. The germline V gene has CDR1 SGDLS and CDR2 YYNGEE. The CDR3, as DNA: TGTGCCAGCAGCTTTGGACAGGCCTTCTCTGGAAACACCATATATTTT. Protein: CASSFGQAFSGNTIYF.

V usage is TRBV24-1 and J usage is TRBJ2-2; 7 bases are a match to TRBD1. This CDR3 is 17 amino acids long. J was trimmed by 2 bases and V by 3 bases; bases with no gene match: 8. Germline CDR1 reads KGHDR; CDR2 reads SFDVKD. The CDR3 DNA sequence: TGTGCCACCAGTGATCCCCCGGGACAGACAAACACCGGGGAGCTGTTTTTT. Translation gives CATSDPPGQTNTGELFF.

Only one count was recorded for this clone. The rearrangement uses TRBV5-3 and TRBJ1-2, with D possibly TRBD1 on 5 matching bases. TRBV5-3 is flagged as an ORF with uncertain function. This CDR3 contains 15 residues. V gave up 2 bases and J gave up 7 bases, with 18 bases separating them. CDR3 DNA sequence: TGTGCCAGAAGCTTTCTCCGGCGGGGGAGGTCTGGCTACACCTTC. Its protein is CARSFLRRGRSGYTF.

This clone was recorded once. The CDR3 DNA reads TGTGCCAGCAGCCGTACTAGCGGGGGGGCCAAGGTGGTGACCCAGTACTTC. Translated, it gives CASSRTSGGAKVVTQYF. J is TRBJ2-5 and V is TRBV2, with 13 positions matching TRBD2. Germline V gene lookup returns CDR1 SNHLY and CDR2 FYNNEI. V shed 6 bases, J shed 7 bases, and the junction held 14 bases outside the gene matches. CDR3 length: 17 amino acids.

The chain couples TRBV14 to TRBJ1-1, with D perhaps matching TRBD1 (5 bases). The CDR3 loop spans 14 amino acids. Trimming stripped 7 bases from V and 5 bases from J, with 17 bases between. The germline V gene has CDR1 SGHDN and CDR2 FVKESK. CDR3 bases: TGTGCCAGCACCCCCGCGGGGGGGGGAACTGAAGCTTTCTTT. As protein: CASTPAGGGTEAFF.

The V and J genes are TRBV9 and TRBJ2-2, with D unresolved. This CDR3 is 14 amino acids long. Germline CDR1 is SGDLS and CDR2 is YYNGEE. V lost 1 base and J 6 bases, leaving 10 bases between the germline ends. The CDR3 bases are TGTGCCAGCAGCGTACTGGTAGTAGCCGGGGAGCTGTTTTTT. This codes for CASSVLVVAGELFF.